The 9 T cell receptor beta chains below come from one sample, sequenced in a study of T cell clones after liver transplantation. Using immunoSEQ multiplex PCR, the repertoire was profiled, and TCRdb retains in-frame clones only, with some absent. The table records 70,000 to 95,000 clones, around four fifths of them present only once. Material: CD4+ T cells from blood, obtained at the 22-month timepoint. These receptors all come from a human patient who received a liver transplant. Certain T cells may be donor cells from the graft.

This chain links TRBV2 with TRBJ2-5, with D tentatively TRBD2 (5 bases). V lost 1 base, J lost 2 bases, and 8 bases lay in between. Germline CDR1 reads SNHLY; CDR2 reads FYNNEI. This CDR3 has 14 residues. The CDR3 reads CASSEERLQETQYF. Here the CDR3 DNA reads TGTGCCAGCAGTGAAGAGCGACTACAAGAGACCCAGTACTTC. Complete variable domain (other parts from reference TRBV2 and TRBJ2-5): EPEVTQTPSHQVTQMGQEVILRCVPISNHLYFYWYRQILGQKVEFLVSFYNNEISEKSEIFDDQFSVERPDGSNFTLKIRSTKLEDSAMYFCASSEERLQETQYFGPGTRLLVL.

Details on this clone: Other nucleotide sequences in the sample specify the same CDR3. The chain joins TRBV27 to TRBJ1-2; tentatively, D is TRBD1 (6 bases). Germline assignment: CDR1 MNHEY and CDR2 SMNVEV (reference sequence). This CDR3 spans 13 amino acids. The V end lost 3 bases, the J end lost 8 bases, and 13 bases lay between the germline ends. The CDR3 DNA sequence: TGTGCCAGCAGTTTTCGGGCAGGGGAAGGCTACACCTTC. Translating it yields CASSFRAGEGYTF.

The chain is built from TRBV19 and TRBJ1-2; D may be TRBD1 (5 bases). V lost 3 bases, J lost 5 bases, and 10 bases lay in between. CDR1 and CDR2 (germline): LNHDA, SQIVND (reference sequence). The CDR3 totals 13 residues. The CDR3 reads CASSISGVYGYTF. For the CDR3, the DNA is TGTGCCAGTAGTATCTCGGGGGTGTATGGCTACACCTTC.

This rearrangement joins TRBV5-4 to TRBJ2-3, with D perhaps assigned TRBD1 or TRBD2 (5 bases each). The CDR3 covers 13 residues. Germline V gene sequence: CDR1 SGHNT, CDR2 YYREEE (reference sequence). Trimming took 3 bases from V and 2 from J, leaving 7 bases between them. DNA of the CDR3: TGTGCCAGCAGCTCCGGGACCACAGATACGCAGTATTTT. Residues: CASSSGTTDTQYF. Drawing the rest from reference TRBV5-4 and TRBJ2-3, the complete variable domain is ETGVTQSPTHLIKTRGQQVTLRCSSQSGHNTVSWYQQALGQGPQFIFQYYREEENGRGNFPPRFSGLQFPNYSSELNVNALELDDSALYLCASSSGTTDTQYFGPGTRLTVL.

The chain carries TRBV19 and TRBJ2-6; TRBD1 agrees at 9 bases. J lost 5 bases, V lost 4 bases, and 3 bases had no gene match. The CDR3 length is 15 residues. Per the germline V gene, CDR1 is LNHDA and CDR2 is SQIVND (reference sequence). The chain's CDR3 is CASSTGQGRANVLTF. The CDR3 DNA is TGTGCCAGTAGTACCGGACAGGGGAGGGCCAACGTCCTGACTTTC.

The gene calls are TRBV7-3 and TRBJ1-1; TRBD1 matches 7 bases. The ends lost 3 bases at V and 3 bases at J; junction bases unmatched: 4. The CDR3 contains 14 residues. Germline V gene data show CDR1 as SGHTA and CDR2 as FQGTGA. CDR3 sequence: CASSLTGLHTEAFF. The DNA of the CDR3 is TGTGCCAGCAGCTTGACAGGGCTCCACACTGAAGCTTTCTTT.

This rearrangement joins TRBV7-3 to TRBJ2-7, with a possible D match to TRBD2 (5 bases). The CDR3 is made up of 15 amino acids. Germline V gene lookup returns CDR1 SGHTA and CDR2 FQGTGA. With 5 bases removed from V and 4 bases from J, the gap between germline ends came to 18 bases. The CDR3 region is CASSPDTPRGYEQYF. CDR3 bases: TGTGCCAGCAGCCCTGACACGCCCAGAGGGTACGAGCAGTACTTC.

The chain recombines TRBV6-5 with TRBJ2-7; 10 bases agree with TRBD2. This CDR3 is 16 amino acids long. The germline gives CDR1 MNHEY, CDR2 SVGAGI. The V gene end was trimmed by 2 bases and the J gene end by 0 bases; junction bases not matched to a gene: 4. As DNA, the CDR3 is TGTGCCAGCAGTTACCGACTAGCGGGCCCCTCCTACGAGCAGTACTTC. This translates into CASSYRLAGPSYEQYF.

This chain links TRBV6-1 with TRBJ2-5; 7 nucleotides match TRBD2. CDR1 and CDR2 (germline): MNHNS, SASEGT. The CDR3 spans 14 residues. J lost 5 bases, V lost 6 bases, and 9 bases had no gene match. CDR3 loop: CASSREARAETQYF. The DNA of the CDR3 is TGTGCCAGCAGCCGGGAGGCGCGAGCGGAGACCCAGTACTTC.